This T cell receptor (beta chain) was obtained from a study of cytomegalovirus exposure and HLA in healthy donors. Germline-derived CDR1 and CDR2 are MNHNY and SVGAGI (reference sequence). The CDR3 sequence is 14 residues long. The PCR was carried out with 60 Vbeta primers and 13 Jbeta primers. Assay used: immunoSEQ multiplex PCR; TCRdb lists only in-frame clones, some missing. This table has 150,000 or so clones, about 83% appearing once. This chain joins TRBV6-6 and TRBJ2-5; D possibly corresponds to TRBD1 (7 bases). The J call is doubtful: the DNA matches TRBJ2-7 better. This receptor was obtained from a man aged 40-49 years in good health and CMV-seropositive. Material for sequencing was PBMCs. The CDR3 DNA reads as TGTGCCAGCAGTTACTTCCAGGGGGGTAGCGAGCAGTACTTC. Its translation is CASSYFQGGSEQYF.